This T cell receptor (beta chain) comes out of a study of regulatory T cells in long-lasting Graves disease. The sample holds a few counts of this clonotype. V shed 3 bases and J shed 4 bases, with 12 bases lying between them. The CDR3 covers 15 residues. Germline lookup yields CDR1 KGHSH and CDR2 LQKENI. Time point here: newly diagnosed GD, antithyroid drugs for less than 3 months. With RNA extracted from PBMCs as input, the TCR library was made. Sequencing libraries for TCR beta were prepared with iRepertoire HTBI primers and Arm-PCR of CDR3 regions. TCRdb recomputed calls from the multiplex PCR reads with MiXCR, one row per CDR3 protein. The sample includes approximately 400,000 distinct CDR3 sequences, 10% to 15% of them seen just once. The sample also formed part of further work on T cells in Graves' hyperthyroidism and ophthalmopathy.

V and J are TRBV18 and TRBJ1-4; D unresolved. The TCR sequence derives from a woman under 30 with Graves disease. The specimen comprised peripheral blood mononuclear cells (PBMCs), sampled at new diagnosis, from a patient treated with antithyroid drugs. The CDR3 bases are TGTGCCAGCTCACCTTACCAGTCGTTTAATGAAAAACTGTTTTTT. Its protein product is CASSPYQSFNEKLFF.